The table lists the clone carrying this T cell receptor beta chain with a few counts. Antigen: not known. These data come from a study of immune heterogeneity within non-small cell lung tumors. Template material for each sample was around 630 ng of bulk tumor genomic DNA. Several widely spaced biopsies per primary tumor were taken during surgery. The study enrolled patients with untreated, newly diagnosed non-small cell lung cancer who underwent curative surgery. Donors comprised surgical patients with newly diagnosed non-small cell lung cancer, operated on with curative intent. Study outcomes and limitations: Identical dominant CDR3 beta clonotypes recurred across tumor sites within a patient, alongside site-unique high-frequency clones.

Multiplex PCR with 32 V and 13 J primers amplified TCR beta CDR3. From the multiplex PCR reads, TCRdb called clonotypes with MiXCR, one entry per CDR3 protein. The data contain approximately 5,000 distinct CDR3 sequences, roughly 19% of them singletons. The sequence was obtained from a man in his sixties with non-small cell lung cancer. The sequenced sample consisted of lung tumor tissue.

The CDR3 loop reads CASSDSRTGDTGELFF. The CDR3, as DNA: TGTGCCAGCAGTGACTCTCGGACAGGGGACACCGGGGAGCTGTTTTTT. The V call is TRBV6-4, the J call TRBJ2-2, with TRBD1 matching 9 bases. J lost 3 bases, V lost 0 bases, and 2 bases had no gene match. Germline assignment: CDR1 MRHNA and CDR2 SNTAGT. The CDR3 has 16 amino acids.